The 29 T cell receptor beta chains given below trace back to one sample, sequenced in a study of radiotherapy plus CTLA-4 blockade in lung cancer. TCRdb's table, derived via immunoSEQ multiplex PCR, lists solely in-frame clones and lacks some. The sample holds about 45,000 clones; 73% are singletons and the top ten take 3.5% to 4%. Here the sequenced sample was peripheral blood, taken from a patient treated with radiotherapy plus ipilimumab. These TCRs come from a human donor with non-small cell lung cancer who had a complete response to radiotherapy plus ipilimumab.

The chain couples TRBV5-6 to TRBJ2-7; unclear D gene. The CDR3 runs to 14 residues. The germline V gene encodes CDR1 SGHDT and CDR2 YYEEEE. The V end lost 5 bases, the J end lost 6 bases, and 18 bases lay between the germline ends. The CDR3 DNA is TGTGCCAGCAGTTTGACGCGGCACTATAGCGAGCAGTACTTC. Its protein product is CASSLTRHYSEQYF.

The chain is built from TRBV5-4 and TRBJ1-4, with 10 bases fitting TRBD1. CDR1 and CDR2 from the germline V gene are SGHNT and YYREEE (reference sequence). The CDR3 consists of 15 residues. V shed 4 bases and J 5 bases; nucleotides not matched to a gene: 5. CDR3 coding DNA: TGTGCCAGCAGCGCACCGGGACAGGGGAATGAAAAACTGTTTTTT. Translated: CASSAPGQGNEKLFF.

The V call is TRBV5-4, the J call TRBJ2-1, with D perhaps TRBD2 (5 bases). V was pared by 4 bases and J by 0 bases, with 20 bases between. The germline gives CDR1 SGHNT, CDR2 YYREEE (reference sequence). This CDR3 comprises 18 residues. The CDR3 region has the DNA TGTGCCAGCAGCAAAATGGTGGGCGGGCTGAGCTCCTACAATGAGCAGTTCTTC. This encodes CASSKMVGGLSSYNEQFF.

There are many counts of this clone. The chain combines TRBV7-2 with TRBJ2-7; perhaps TRBD1 as D (6 bases). The V gene lost 1 base and the J gene lost 0 bases, with 10 bases spanning the gap. Germline assignment: CDR1 SGHTA and CDR2 FQGNSA. The CDR3 contains 15 residues. In DNA, the CDR3 is TGTGCCAGCAGCTTAGGGTTCAGGGGCTCCTACGAGCAGTACTTC. It encodes CASSLGFRGSYEQYF.

This chain uses TRBV6-1 with TRBJ1-1; D unresolved. The CDR3 runs 15 residues. Between the trimmed V and J ends, which lost 11 bases and 4 bases, there was a span of 23 bases. Germline lookup yields CDR1 MNHNS and CDR2 SASEGT. CDR3 region: CASSVVSTRSTEAFF. The CDR3 coding sequence is TGTGCCTCTTCTGTTGTATCGACACGATCCACTGAAGCTTTCTTT.

The rearrangement joins TRBV6-1 to TRBJ2-7; TRBD2 matches 10 bases. The CDR3 runs 16 residues. The germline V gene has CDR1 MNHNS and CDR2 SASEGT. The J segment lost 4 bases and the V segment lost 4 bases, leaving 10 bases of the junction unmatched. This chain's CDR3 is CASSAASGGVKYEQYF. The CDR3 DNA follows: TGTGCCAGCAGTGCGGCCAGCGGGGGGGTGAAATACGAGCAGTACTTC.

This clone showed up just once. The chain carries TRBV7-2 and TRBJ2-3; tentatively, D is TRBD1 (6 bases). V was clipped by 4 bases and J by 0 bases, with 20 bases between them. The length of the CDR3 is 18 residues. The germline CDR1 and CDR2 sequences are SGHTA and FQGNSA. CDR3 in amino acids: CASSSRHRTATSTDTQYF. The CDR3 bases are TGTGCCAGCAGCTCACGGCACCGGACAGCTACTAGCACAGATACGCAGTATTTT.

This chain links TRBV4-3 with TRBJ1-2; no reliable D call. The CDR3 totals 15 residues. CDR1 is LGHNA and CDR2 is YSLEER in the germline V gene. Trimming left V 5 bases short and J 4 bases short, with 17 bases between. In DNA form, the CDR3 reads TGCGCCAGCAGCTCGGGGTGGGGAATCGGCTATGGCTACACCTTC. This encodes CASSSGWGIGYGYTF.

The chain carries TRBV30 and TRBJ2-1, with 7 bases identical to TRBD2. Germline CDR1 GTSNPN, CDR2 SVGIG (reference sequence). Germline trimming cut 1 base from V and 6 bases from J; bases unmatched to any gene: 15. The CDR3 covers 17 residues. CDR3 region: CAWSEQSWEGKGNEQFF. DNA for the CDR3: TGTGCCTGGAGTGAGCAGTCTTGGGAGGGGAAGGGCAATGAGCAGTTCTTC.

The chain recombines TRBV19 with TRBJ1-4, with 7 bases lining up with TRBD1. The CDR3 has 14 residues. The V segment lost 1 base and the J segment 8 bases; nucleotides outside the gene matches: 4. The germline gives CDR1 LNHDA, CDR2 SQIVND (reference sequence). The CDR3: CASSIGDRGEKLFF. The CDR3 DNA reads as TGTGCCAGTAGTATAGGGGACAGAGGCGAAAAACTGTTTTTT.

V gene TRBV5-4 combines with J gene TRBJ2-3; 7 nucleotides agree with TRBD1. The V segment lost 3 bases and the J segment 1 base; nucleotides outside the gene matches: 5. The CDR3 spans 15 residues. Germline-derived CDR1 and CDR2 are SGHNT and YYREEE (reference sequence). CDR3 coding DNA: TGTGCCAGCAGCTCAAACAGGGGAGGCACAGATACGCAGTATTTT. Translated: CASSSNRGGTDTQYF.

The CDR3 protein is CASSRQGAQEQYF. The DNA of the CDR3 is TGTGCCAGCAGCCGACAGGGGGCTCAGGAGCAGTACTTC. The V call is TRBV28, the J call TRBJ2-7, with 10 bases identical to TRBD1. Germline V gene data show CDR1 as MDHEN and CDR2 as SYDVKM. V was clipped by 6 bases and J by 7 bases; unmatched bases: 6. The CDR3 consists of 13 residues.

This chain uses TRBV19 with TRBJ1-1; TRBD1 agrees at 7 bases. Germline V gene lookup returns CDR1 LNHDA and CDR2 SQIVND (reference sequence). CDR3 length: 13 residues. The V gene end was trimmed by 6 bases and the J gene end by 6 bases; junction bases not matched to a gene: 7. The CDR3 DNA reads as TGTGCCAGTAGCCGGAGGGGGCTGGCTGAAGCTTTCTTT. This translates into CASSRRGLAEAFF.

The rearrangement links TRBV14 to TRBJ1-2; no clear D gene. CDR1 and CDR2 (germline): SGHDN, FVKESK. V was trimmed by 6 bases and J by 2 bases, leaving 7 bases between them. The CDR3 has 12 amino acids. For the CDR3, the DNA is TGTGCCAGCAGTGAACAGAACTATGGCTACACCTTC. Amino acid sequence: CASSEQNYGYTF.

This clone has more than one count but fewer than ten. The chain has TRBV7-9 and TRBJ1-1, with D hard to call. Germline values: CDR1 SEHNR, CDR2 FQNEAQ (reference sequence). This CDR3 comprises 13 residues. V lost 5 bases and J lost 12, with 19 bases in between. The CDR3 DNA reads as TGTGCCAGCAGCCCCCTGGGCCCGGTTCGCCCTTTCTTT. Translation gives CASSPLGPVRPFF.

The chain couples TRBV7-2 to TRBJ2-2; D gene ambiguous. Deletions cut 1 base from V and 2 bases from J, with 5 bases between. CDR1 is SGHTA and CDR2 is FQGNSA in the germline V gene. The CDR3 is 14 amino acids. The CDR3 here is CASSLGANTGELFF. The CDR3 DNA sequence: TGTGCCAGCAGCTTAGGGGCCAACACCGGGGAGCTGTTTTTT.

This chain links TRBV19 with TRBJ2-7; TRBD2 might be the D (6 bases). The length of the CDR3 is 14 residues. Deletions cut 6 bases from V and 0 bases from J, with 12 bases between. The V gene's germline CDR1 is LNHDA and CDR2 SQIVND (reference sequence). The CDR3 here is CASSQLASSYEQYF. The CDR3 DNA reads as TGTGCCAGTAGCCAACTAGCCAGCTCCTACGAGCAGTACTTC. The variable domain in full, completed from reference TRBV19 and TRBJ2-7, reads DGGITQSPKYLFRKEGQNVTLSCEQNLNHDAMYWYRQDPGQGLRLIYYSQIVNDFQKGDIAEGYSVSREKKESFPLTVTSAQKNPTAFYLCASSQLASSYEQYFGPGTRLTVT.

This clone was seen a handful of times. V is TRBV10-3 and J is TRBJ2-7, with 11 bases matching TRBD2. J gave up 6 bases and V 0 bases, and 1 base lay outside the gene matches. Germline CDR1 is ENHRY and CDR2 is SYGVKD. The length of the CDR3 is 14 residues. CDR3 loop: CAISESSGRVEQYF. In nucleotides, the CDR3 is TGTGCCATCAGTGAGTCTAGCGGGAGGGTCGAGCAGTACTTC.

The V and J genes are TRBV6-4 and TRBJ2-3; D gene unclear. Per the germline V gene, CDR1 is MRHNA and CDR2 is SNTAGT. This CDR3 contains 13 residues. Trimming removed 2 bases at V and 4 bases at J, with 7 bases between. The CDR3 DNA sequence: TGTGCCAGCAGTGACCCCAGGCCAGATACGCAGTATTTT. The encoded protein is CASSDPRPDTQYF.

The chain joins TRBV5-1 to TRBJ1-1; 7 nucleotides match TRBD1. The CDR3 covers 15 residues. With V trimmed by 0 bases and J by 4 bases, 6 bases remained unmatched. Germline V CDR1 and CDR2: SGHRS, YFSETQ. CDR3 sequence: CASSLGTGDGTEAFF. DNA of the CDR3: TGCGCCAGCAGCTTGGGTACAGGGGACGGCACTGAAGCTTTCTTT.

This clone occurred a few times. The chain combines TRBV28 with TRBJ2-5; 7 bases agree with TRBD1. This CDR3 spans 15 amino acids. The V gene end was trimmed by 3 bases and the J gene end by 2 bases; junction bases not matched to a gene: 6. Germline V gene sequence: CDR1 MDHEN, CDR2 SYDVKM. In nucleotides, the CDR3 is TGTGCCAGCAGTTTCAAGGGGGCGTTTCAAGAGACCCAGTACTTC. Translating gives CASSFKGAFQETQYF.

The CDR3 is CASSFEGNSNQPQHF. DNA of the CDR3: TGTGCCAGCAGCTTTGAGGGCAATAGCAATCAGCCCCAGCATTTT. V usage is TRBV7-9 and J usage is TRBJ1-5; D ambiguous. Per germline, CDR1 SEHNR and CDR2 FQNEAQ (reference sequence). CDR3 length equals 15 residues. The ends were cut back, 3 bases at V and 0 bases at J, with 9 bases in the middle. The full variable domain, rest sourced from reference TRBV7-9 and TRBJ1-5, is DTGVSQNPRHKITKRGQNVTFRCDPISEHNRLYWYRQTLGQGPEFLTYFQNEAQLEKSRLLSDRFSAERPKGSFSTLEIQRTEQGDSAMYLCASSFEGNSNQPQHFGDGTRLSIL.

By sample share, this clone is large. The rearrangement uses TRBV6-1 and TRBJ2-7; D is unclear. The CDR3 has 13 amino acids. Germline V lookup: CDR1 MNHNS, CDR2 SASEGT. Between the trimmed V and J ends, which lost 3 bases and 3 bases, there was a span of 9 bases. Written as DNA, the CDR3 is TGTGCCAGCAGTGATCTCTCCGGCTACGAGCAGTACTTC. Residues: CASSDLSGYEQYF.

This chain uses TRBV7-8 with TRBJ1-1, with no clear D. V was shortened by 3 bases and J by 7 bases, with 18 bases between the two germline ends. The CDR3 loop spans 15 amino acids. The germline V gene encodes CDR1 SGHVS and CDR2 FQNEAQ. In DNA, the CDR3 is TGTGCCAGCAGCTTGCCCGCGAGAGGCGTAGGTGAAGCTTTCTTT. Its protein is CASSLPARGVGEAFF.

This clone was found a few times. The J gene is TRBJ2-5, the V gene TRBV7-2; 11 bases are shared with TRBD2. The J call may be mistaken, given a closer DNA end match to TRBJ2-7. In germline, CDR1 is SGHTA, CDR2 FQGNSA. The length of the CDR3 is 15 residues. CDR3 sequence reads: CASSVSGGASYEQYF. The CDR3 region has the DNA TGTGCCAGCAGCGTTAGCGGGGGGGCCTCCTACGAGCAGTACTTC.

This clone has just a few counts. The chain employs TRBV6-5 and TRBJ1-2; 8 bases map to TRBD1. Looked up from germline, CDR1 is MNHEY and CDR2 is SVGAGI. V lost 6 bases, J lost 6 bases, and 9 bases stayed unmatched. The length of the CDR3 is 14 residues. The DNA for the CDR3 is TGTGCCAGCAGCAGACAGGGGCTAGTGAATGGCTACACCTTC. Its protein is CASSRQGLVNGYTF.

The V call is TRBV5-6, the J call TRBJ2-2, with D unclear. The CDR3 extends over 16 amino acids. Looked up from germline, CDR1 is SGHDT and CDR2 is YYEEEE. V was trimmed by 4 bases and J by 4 bases, leaving 17 bases between them. CDR3 coding DNA: TGTGCCAGCAGCCACCCAGGCTATGAAGCCACCGGGGAGCTGTTTTTT. Its protein is CASSHPGYEATGELFF.

This clone has only a few counts. The rearrangement uses TRBV10-3 and TRBJ2-1; D possibly corresponds to TRBD2 (5 bases). This CDR3 is built from 14 residues. Trimming stripped 10 bases from V and 2 bases from J, with 15 bases between. The germline V gene has CDR1 ENHRY and CDR2 SYGVKD. The CDR3, as DNA: TGTGCCACCCGGCAGGAGCGGCCCTACAATGAGCAGTTCTTC. Translating gives CATRQERPYNEQFF.

The chain has TRBV6-6 and TRBJ1-6; 7 bases agree with TRBD1. The germline gives CDR1 MNHNY, CDR2 SVGAGI (reference sequence). This CDR3 is built from 15 residues. Trimming at V came to 7 bases and at J to 2 bases, leaving 5 bases not matched to a gene. CDR3 DNA sequence: TGTGCCAGCACAGGCGGGACAGCCTATAATTCACCCCTCCACTTT. Translating it yields CASTGGTAYNSPLHF.